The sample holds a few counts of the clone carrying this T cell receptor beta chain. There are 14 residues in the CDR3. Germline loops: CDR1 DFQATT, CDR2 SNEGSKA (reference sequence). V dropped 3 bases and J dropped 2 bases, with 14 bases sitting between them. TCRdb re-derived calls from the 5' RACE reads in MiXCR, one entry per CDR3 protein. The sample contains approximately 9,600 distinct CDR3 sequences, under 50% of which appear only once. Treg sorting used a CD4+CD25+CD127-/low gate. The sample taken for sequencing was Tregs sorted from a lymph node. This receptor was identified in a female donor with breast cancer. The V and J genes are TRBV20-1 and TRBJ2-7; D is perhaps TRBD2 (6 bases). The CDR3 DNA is TGCAGTGCTAGTGGCGGGATCAGGGCCTACGAGCAGTACTTC. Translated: CSASGGIRAYEQYF.